The source of this TCR beta chain is a study of T cells in Graves' hyperthyroidism and ophthalmopathy. Study-wide background: Peripheral blood collection took place at initial diagnosis, before any treatment.

This clonotype appeared a few times. Its antigen is undetermined. Hyperthyroidism patients were newly diagnosed, had disease duration under 2 months, and were aged 18 to 65 years. Under 12 ml fresh peripheral blood yielded the PBMCs. The CDR3 is 14 amino acids. V dropped 0 bases and J dropped 4 bases, with 6 bases sitting between them. Study outcomes and limitations: Also found in blood were most expanded thyroid clonotypes above 0.001.

The CDR3 regions of TCR beta were amplified from RNA transcripts. First-round RT-PCR targeting the TCR CDR3 was performed with the HTBI primer set. Using its own MiXCR run on the multiplex PCR reads, TCRdb lists one record per CDR3 protein. The sample lists under 400,000 distinct CDR3 sequences; 20% to 25% were seen once. This TCR was recovered from a man in his fifties or sixties with Graves' hyperthyroidism. Sequencing was carried out using blood. The chain combines TRBV12-3 or TRBV12-4 with TRBJ2-2, with D unclear. CDR3: CASSLARSTGELFF. The CDR3 nucleotides read TGTGCCAGCAGTTTAGCGCGGAGCACCGGGGAGCTGTTTTTT.